The rows below give T cell receptor beta chains drawn from one sample of a study of T cells in narcolepsy. TCRdb keeps only in-frame clones here, not all; method: immunoSEQ multiplex PCR. The data hold 30,000 to 40,000 clones, with around 84% observed a single time. Sequences were obtained from memory (CD45RA-) CD4+ T cells from blood. The source of these receptors is a human donor in good health. Each CDR3 is given with its conserved first and last residue. A D gene is named only where the DNA matches it firmly. Clone size appears in some rows only: once, few, many, or a class for an expanded clone.

>-|TRBJ2-2|TRBV6-5|TRBD1|16
TGTGCCAGCAGTTCTGAGACAGGGGTCGGCACCGGGGAGCTGTTTTTT
CASSSETGVGTGELFF
>-|TRBJ2-5|TRBV7-9|-|12
TGTGCCAGCAGCTTAGGTCCCGAGACCCAGTACTTC
CASSLGPETQYF
>-|TRBJ1-5|TRBV19|-|12
TGTGCCAGTAGTATAGATAAGGGGCCCCAGCATTTT
CASSIDKGPQHF
>-|TRBJ1-2|TRBV7-6|-|13
TGTGCCAGCAGCTTGGCGGTTAACTATGGCTACACCTTC
CASSLAVNYGYTF
>-|TRBJ1-2|TRBV19|-|12
TGTGCCAGTCTCAGGACGGGGAATGGCTACACCTTC
CASLRTGNGYTF
>-|TRBJ2-3|TRBV15|-|12
TGTGCCACCAGCAGAGACTGGGATACGCAGTATTTT
CATSRDWDTQYF
>-|TRBJ1-2|TRBV5-4|-|20
TGTGCCAGCAGCTTGGAGTTGGGCCACGGGAGTCCCCGGAGGTCTGCTGGCTACACCTTC
CASSLELGHGSPRRSAGYTF
>-|TRBJ2-1|TRBV4-2|-|13
TGTGCCAGCAGCCCGGGGCAGTACAATGAGCAGTTCTTC
CASSPGQYNEQFF
>once|TRBJ1-2|TRBV5-6|-|13
TGTGCCAGCAGCATCACCAGTGGGGTAGGGGACACCTTC
CASSITSGVGDTF
>-|TRBJ1-1|TRBV27|-|14
TGTGCCAGCAGTTATACCGACAGGAACACTGAAGCTTTCTTT
CASSYTDRNTEAFF
>-|TRBJ1-2|TRBV21-1|-|13
TGTGCCAGCAGCAATGGGCGGGACTGTGGCTACACCTTC
CASSNGRDCGYTF
>-|TRBJ2-1|TRBV5-4|TRBD2|16
TGTGCCAGCAGCTTGTCAGGGGCTAGCGGGGGAAATGAGCAGTTCTTC
CASSLSGASGGNEQFF
>-|TRBJ2-1|TRBV10-2|TRBD1|14
TGCGCCAGCAGAAGGGACAGCTCCTACAATGAGCAGTTCTTC
CASRRDSSYNEQFF
>-|TRBJ2-2|TRBV2|-|16
TGTGCCAGCAGTAGGCGAGAGGGGGCGAACACCGGGGAGCTGTTTTTT
CASSRREGANTGELFF
>-|TRBJ2-7|TRBV1|-|14
TGCACCAGCAGCCAAGAAAGGAGGGAGGGCGAGCAGTACTTC
CTSSQERREGEQYF
>-|TRBJ2-1|TRBV5-1|TRBD2|14
TGCGCCAGTGGGGTAGCGGGGGGCTACAATGAGCAGTTCTTC
CASGVAGGYNEQFF
>few|TRBJ1-4|TRBV7-9|-|13
TGTGCCAGCAGCTCCGGGAGGGACAAAAAACTGTTTTTT
CASSSGRDKKLFF
>few|TRBJ1-1|TRBV14|-|11
TGTGCCAGCGGGAAAGGCACTGAAGCTTTCTTT
CASGKGTEAFF
>few|TRBJ2-2|TRBV19|-|18
TGTGCCAGTAGTATGGCAGGGGCCCAGTTCGCGAACACCGGGGAGCTGTTTTTT
CASSMAGAQFANTGELFF
>-|TRBJ1-2|TRBV19|-|16
TGTGCCAGTAGTATAGGGCGACAGGCCGGGAACTATGGCTACACCTTC
CASSIGRQAGNYGYTF
>once|TRBJ1-3|TRBV5-1|-|14
TGCGCCAGCAGTAAGACAGTCTCTGGAAACACCATATATTTT
CASSKTVSGNTIYF
>-|TRBJ1-1|TRBV25-1|-|13
TGTGCCACCGGTCCGGGAATAGGCACTGAAGCTTTCTTT
CATGPGIGTEAFF
>-|TRBJ2-7|TRBV5-1|-|15
TGCGCCAGCAGCTTGGCTGGGGAGTCGTTTTACGAGCAGTACTTC
CASSLAGESFYEQYF
>-|TRBJ1-1|TRBV6-6|-|14
TGTGCCAGCACCGAACGGGAGGGGAGCACTGAAGCTTTCTTT
CASTEREGSTEAFF
>few|TRBJ2-5|TRBV2|-|13
TGTGCCAGCAGTGAATCCGGACTGGCACGGGATGACTTC
CASSESGLARDDF
>-|TRBJ2-5|TRBV27|-|14
TGTGCCAGCAGCCGAACTAGGGGCAAGGAGACCCAGTACTTC
CASSRTRGKETQYF
>-|TRBJ2-2|TRBV4-2|-|17
TGTGCCAGCAGCCAAGAGATTCCCAGGGGGGACACCGGGGAGCTGTTTTTT
CASSQEIPRGDTGELFF
>-|TRBJ1-1|TRBV19|-|14
TGTGCCGCAGCAGACGCGGGGACGAACACTGAAGCTTTCTTT
CAAADAGTNTEAFF
>-|TRBJ2-2|TRBV27|-|15
TGTGCCAGCAGTATAAGGACCCCGAACACCGGGGAGCTGTTTTTT
CASSIRTPNTGELFF
>few|TRBJ2-3|TRBV6-6|-|12
TGTGCCACCGGTCCCAGCACAGATACGCAGTATTTT
CATGPSTDTQYF
>-|TRBJ2-3|TRBV30|TRBD1|17
TGTGCCTGGAGTGTACAGGGGGCTTACACAAAAACAGATACGCAGTATTTT
CAWSVQGAYTKTDTQYF
>-|TRBJ2-7|TRBV6-1|TRBD2|14
TGTGCCAGCAGCTCTAGCGGGAACTCCTACGAGCAGTACTTC
CASSSSGNSYEQYF
>-|TRBJ1-1|TRBV19|-|14
TGTGCCAGTAGTATTCAAACCGAGAACACTGAAGCTTTCTTT
CASSIQTENTEAFF
>-|TRBJ1-4|TRBV5-5|-|14
TGTGCCAGCAGCCCAACAGGGTCTAATGAAAAACTGTTTTTT
CASSPTGSNEKLFF
>-|TRBJ2-5|TRBV19|-|13
TGTGCCAGTAGTAAGGGGTTGAGGGAGACCCAGTACTTC
CASSKGLRETQYF
>-|TRBJ2-7|TRBV19|-|13
TGTGCCAGTAGTAGTCGGGAGAGCTACGAGCAGTACTTC
CASSSRESYEQYF
>-|TRBJ2-5|TRBV19|-|15
TGTGCCAGTAGTGTCTTTGGCAGGGGCCAAGAGACCCAGTACTTC
CASSVFGRGQETQYF